This TCR beta chain emerged from a study of graft-versus-host responses after intestinal transplantation (dated by TCRdb to about 2021). A note on the overall study: Recipients received multivisceral, liver-intestinal, or isolated intestinal transplants. Rather than being sequenced by the commercial service, samples from a few later patients were sequenced in-house on an Illumina MiSeq and processed with MiXCR. To identify alloreactive clones, pre-transplant mixed lymphocyte reaction products were sequenced and compared with unstimulated pre-transplant donor and recipient T cells. The cohort enrolled some 23 intestinal transplant recipients including one retransplant, and a few patients lacking pretransplant specimens were excluded. After intestinal transplantation, graft-versus-host and host-versus-graft alloreactive T cell clones in the graft, circulation and bone marrow were tracked using bulk TCR-beta CDR3 sequencing. All recipients received anti-thymocyte globulin induction followed by maintenance tacrolimus and steroids for roughly 3 years. Donor T cell macrochimerism was defined as a peak of at least 4% donor T cells among recipient peripheral blood mononuclear cells.

As to this clone: The target of this receptor is not known. It has no much larger one-base neighbor in the sample; base qualities were not kept.

Explained via the paper, the time point label denotes: cells obtained before transplantation from donor or recipient. CD3+CD4+ and CD3+CD8+ populations were FACS-sorted from unstimulated pre-transplant donor and recipient cells taken from spleen or lymph nodes. Receptors were amplified or captured by the immunoSEQ multiplex PCR assay. For most patients, genomic DNA was isolated with the Qiagen DNeasy Blood and Tissue Kit and shipped frozen to Adaptive Biotechnologies for TCR sequencing. For most patients, genomic DNA was subjected to high-throughput TCR-beta CDR3 sequencing by Adaptive Biotechnologies. As for the authors' bioinformatics: TCR sequencing data for 18 patients were retrieved from Adaptive's ImmunoSEQ software; a few other patients were processed with MiXCR and VDJtools. CD4 versus CD8 sorting errors were corrected by removing sequences found in both subsets at a frequency ratio below 5:1. CDR3 nucleotide sequences shared by donor and recipient were removed because the origin of these sequences could not be assigned. To be classed as alloreactive, a clone needed at least 2-fold expansion over unstimulated cells and a minimum CFSE-low frequency of 0.002% (template counts) or 0.001% (read counts). Clones detected in sequenced pre-transplant spleen, lymph node, or MLR CFSE-low populations of the donor or recipient were defined as mappable. Cumulative frequency of alloreactive clones was calculated as a percentage of all sequences weighted by copy number. The immuneACCESS repertoire file appears here via TCRdb, limited to in-frame rearrangements. These files lack a portion of the clones; in checked studies, under half of the deficit traces to unresolved V genes, and the cause of the others is not known. V and J calls plus clone size are reproduced from that table; the DNA served to infer D and trimming. This sample lists about 88,000 clones; under 95% were detected once. 0.3% to 0.35% of the sample lies in the top ten.

Results and caveats for the whole study, not just this receptor: GvH clones were detected in recipient bone marrow, and some appeared earlier in ileal mucosa or blood, consistent with an intestinal mucosal origin. Early after transplant, declines in HvG clones were associated with peak levels of circulating GvH clones. In patients with donor T cell macrochimerism, the allografts had high GvH to HvG T cell clonal ratios. Conclusions were limited by the relatively low number and heterogeneity of intestinal transplant patients.

Including the terminal cysteine and phenylalanine, the CDR3 comprises 14 residues. The entry retains the CDR3 DNA only, 42 bases that are in frame from base 1. V is cut back by 7 bases and J by 4 bases, with 4 bases in the junction unmatched. CDR1 is given as MRHNA and CDR2 as SNTAGT, both from the germline V gene. The sequence came from a human donor who was the organ donor for an intestinal transplant. Sequencing was performed on unstimulated CD4+ T cells sorted from spleen or lymph node cells, taken before transplant. The receptor chain draws on TRBV6-4 and TRBJ2-1; the central 10 bases match TRBD2. The bases read TGTGCCAGCATAAGCGGGAGGGTTTACAATGAGCAGTTCTTC. It is translated as CASISGRVYNEQFF.